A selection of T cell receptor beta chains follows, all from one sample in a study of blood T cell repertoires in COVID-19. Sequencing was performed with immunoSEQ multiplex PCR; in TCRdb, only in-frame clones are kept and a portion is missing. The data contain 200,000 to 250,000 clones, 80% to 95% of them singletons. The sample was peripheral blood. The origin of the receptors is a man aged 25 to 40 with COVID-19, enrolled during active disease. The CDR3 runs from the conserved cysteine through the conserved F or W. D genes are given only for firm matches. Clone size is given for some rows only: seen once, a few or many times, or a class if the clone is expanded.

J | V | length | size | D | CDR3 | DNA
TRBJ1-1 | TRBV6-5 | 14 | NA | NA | CASRTLQGGGEAFF | TGTGCCAGCAGAACCTTACAGGGTGGCGGTGAAGCTTTCTTT
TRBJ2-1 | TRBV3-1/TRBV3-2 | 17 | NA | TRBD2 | CASSRRTSGGAVDEQFF | TGTGCCAGCAGCCGCAGGACTAGCGGGGGGGCCGTCGATGAGCAGTTCTTC
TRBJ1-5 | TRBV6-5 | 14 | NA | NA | CASSYMGQLSPQHF | TGTGCCAGCAGTTACATGGGGCAGCTCTCCCCCCAGCATTTT
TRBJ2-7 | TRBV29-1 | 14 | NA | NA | CSVGPTGWIDEQYF | TGCAGCGTTGGCCCCACAGGGTGGATCGACGAGCAGTACTTC
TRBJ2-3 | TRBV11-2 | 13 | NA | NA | CASSFSRADTQYF | TGTGCCAGCAGCTTTAGCAGGGCAGATACGCAGTATTTT
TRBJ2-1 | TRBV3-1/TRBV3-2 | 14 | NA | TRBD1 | CASSGQSSYNEQFF | TGTGCCAGCTCGGGACAGAGTTCCTACAATGAGCAGTTCTTC
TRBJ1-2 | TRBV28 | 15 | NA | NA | CASSLTGTKVDGYTF | TGTGCCAGCAGTTTAACCGGGACAAAAGTCGATGGCTACACCTTC
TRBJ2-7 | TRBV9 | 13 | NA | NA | CASSVADSYEQYF | TGTGCCAGCAGCGTTGCGGACTCCTACGAGCAGTACTTC
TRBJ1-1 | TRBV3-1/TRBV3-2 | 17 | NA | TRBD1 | CASSPNPGQGTNTEAFF | TGTGCCAGCAGCCCAAATCCGGGACAGGGGACGAACACTGAAGCTTTCTTT
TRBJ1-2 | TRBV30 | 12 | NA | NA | CAWSVQVGGYTF | TGTGCCTGGAGTGTACAGGTCGGTGGCTACACCTTC
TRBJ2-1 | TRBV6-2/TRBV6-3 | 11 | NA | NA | CASSYSGARFF | TGTGCCAGCAGTTACTCGGGGGCTCGGTTCTTC
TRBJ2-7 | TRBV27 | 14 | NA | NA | CASSLEGGAYEQYF | TGTGCCAGCAGTTTAGAGGGGGGGGCCTACGAGCAGTACTTC
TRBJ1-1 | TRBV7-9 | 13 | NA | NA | CASSLGTATEAFF | TGTGCCAGCAGCTTAGGGACAGCGACTGAAGCTTTCTTT
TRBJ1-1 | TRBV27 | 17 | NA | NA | CASSPQLGKGKSTEAFF | TGTGCCAGCAGTCCCCAGTTAGGGAAGGGGAAAAGCACTGAAGCTTTCTTT
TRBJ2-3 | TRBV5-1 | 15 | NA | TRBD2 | CASSVISGGTDTQYF | TGCGCCAGCAGCGTGATTAGCGGGGGCACAGATACGCAGTATTTT
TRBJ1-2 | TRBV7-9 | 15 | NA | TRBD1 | CASSLEQGAYYGYTF | TGTGCCAGCAGCTTAGAACAGGGGGCTTACTATGGCTACACCTTC
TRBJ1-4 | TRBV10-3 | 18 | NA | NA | CAISESRGAGSTNEKLFF | TGTGCCATCAGTGAGTCAAGGGGCGCAGGCTCAACTAATGAAAAACTGTTTTTT
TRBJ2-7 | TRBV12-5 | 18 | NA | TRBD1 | CASGSRIGTGSVTYEQYF | TGTGCTAGTGGTTCTCGAATCGGGACAGGGTCGGTGACCTACGAGCAGTACTTC
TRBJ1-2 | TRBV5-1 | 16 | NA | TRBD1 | CASSLSVGQAREGYTF | TGCGCCAGCAGCTTGTCCGTTGGACAGGCCAGGGAGGGCTACACCTTC
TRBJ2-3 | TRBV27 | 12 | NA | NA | CASSSFTDTQYF | TGTGCCAGCAGTTCGTTCACAGATACGCAGTATTTT
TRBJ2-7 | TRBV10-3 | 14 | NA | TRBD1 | CAISESGTAYEQYF | TGTGCCATCAGTGAGTCGGGGACAGCCTACGAGCAGTACTTC
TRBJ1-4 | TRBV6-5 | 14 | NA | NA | CASSRAGSEEKLFF | TGTGCCAGCAGTAGAGCGGGGTCTGAGGAAAAACTGTTTTTT
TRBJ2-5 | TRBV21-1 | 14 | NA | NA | CASSALAGGETQYF | TGTGCCAGCAGCGCCCTAGCGGGGGGAGAGACCCAGTACTTC
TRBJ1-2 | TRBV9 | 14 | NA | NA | CASSPTTGIYGYTF | TGTGCCAGCAGCCCAACGACAGGAATCTATGGCTACACCTTC
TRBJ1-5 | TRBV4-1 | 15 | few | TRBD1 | CASSLSGQGNQPQHF | TGCGCCAGCAGCCTATCCGGACAGGGGAATCAGCCCCAGCATTTT
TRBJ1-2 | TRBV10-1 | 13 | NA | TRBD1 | CASSWDRAYGYTF | TGCGCCAGCAGTTGGGACAGGGCCTATGGCTACACCTTC
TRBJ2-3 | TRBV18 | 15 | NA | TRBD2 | CASSPLAGATDTQYF | TGTGCCAGCTCACCACTAGCGGGGGCCACAGATACGCAGTATTTT
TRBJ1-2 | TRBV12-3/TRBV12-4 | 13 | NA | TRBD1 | CASSPGTGNGYTF | TGTGCCAGCAGCCCCGGGACAGGGAATGGCTACACCTTC
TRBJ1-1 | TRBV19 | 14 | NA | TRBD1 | CASSTGQLNTEAFF | TGTGCCAGTAGTACGGGACAGCTCAACACTGAAGCTTTCTTT
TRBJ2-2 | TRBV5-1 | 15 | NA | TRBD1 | CASSVAGGSVGELFF | TGCGCCAGCAGCGTGGCAGGGGGCTCAGTCGGGGAGCTGTTTTTT
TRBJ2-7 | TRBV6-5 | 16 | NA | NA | CASSYSQGGYSYEQYF | TGTGCCAGCAGTTACTCTCAGGGGGGCTACTCCTACGAGCAGTACTTC
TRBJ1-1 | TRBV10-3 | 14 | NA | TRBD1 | CAISEQQGTTEAFF | TGTGCCATCAGTGAGCAACAGGGGACCACTGAAGCTTTCTTT
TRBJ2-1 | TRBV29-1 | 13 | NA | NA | CSAHVMAGNEQFF | TGCAGCGCGCACGTAATGGCTGGCAATGAGCAGTTCTTC
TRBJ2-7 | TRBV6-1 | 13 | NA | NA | CASSEWQSYEQYF | TGTGCCAGCAGTGAGTGGCAGTCCTACGAGCAGTACTTC
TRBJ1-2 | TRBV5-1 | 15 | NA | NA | CASSLDGASNYGYTF | TGCGCCAGCAGCTTAGATGGGGCTTCTAACTATGGCTACACCTTC
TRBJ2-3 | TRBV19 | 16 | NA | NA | CASSIATRLSTDTQYF | TGTGCCAGTAGTATAGCCACCAGACTGAGCACAGATACGCAGTATTTT
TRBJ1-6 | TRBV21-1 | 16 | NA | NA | CASSKTGQGGNSPLHF | TGTGCCAGCAGCAAAACCGGACAGGGTGGTAATTCACCCCTCCACTTT
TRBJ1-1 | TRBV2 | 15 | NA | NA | CASSEEGSYDTEAFF | TGTGCCAGCAGTGAGGAGGGGTCCTATGACACTGAAGCTTTCTTT
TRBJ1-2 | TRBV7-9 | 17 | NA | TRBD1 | CASSLAQKQGAGYGYTF | TGTGCCAGCAGCTTAGCCCAGAAACAGGGGGCGGGCTATGGCTACACCTTC
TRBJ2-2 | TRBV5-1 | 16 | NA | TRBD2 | CASSLRRGVGTGELFF | TGCGCCAGCAGCCTCCGGCGGGGGGTCGGCACCGGGGAGCTGTTTTTT
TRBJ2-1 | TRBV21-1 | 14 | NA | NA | CASSKAAGDNEQFF | TGTGCCAGCAGCAAAGCAGCGGGGGACAATGAGCAGTTCTTC
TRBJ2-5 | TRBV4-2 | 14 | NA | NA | CASSQDTTRETQYF | TGTGCCAGCAGCCAAGATACGACTAGGGAGACCCAGTACTTC
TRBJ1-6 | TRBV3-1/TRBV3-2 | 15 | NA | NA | CASSPEGRGNSPLHF | TGTGCCAGCAGCCCGGAGGGACGGGGCAATTCACCCCTCCACTTT
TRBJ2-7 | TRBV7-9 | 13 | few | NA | CASSIAVGYEQYF | TGTGCCAGCAGCATTGCCGTCGGCTACGAGCAGTACTTC
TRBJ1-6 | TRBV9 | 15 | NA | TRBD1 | CASSRQGGNNSPLHF | TGTGCCAGCAGCCGACAGGGGGGGAATAATTCACCCCTCCACTTT
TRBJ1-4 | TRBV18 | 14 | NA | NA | CASSFGRGNEKLFF | TGTGCCAGCTCATTCGGACGGGGGAATGAAAAACTGTTTTTT
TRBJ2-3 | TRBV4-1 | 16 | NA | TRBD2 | CASSQDERGGPDTQYF | TGCGCCAGCAGCCAAGATGAGCGGGGGGGCCCAGATACGCAGTATTTT
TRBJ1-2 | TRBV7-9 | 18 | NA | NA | CASSPTPEDRSMNYGYTF | TGTGCCAGCAGCCCCACGCCCGAGGACAGATCGATGAACTATGGCTACACCTTC
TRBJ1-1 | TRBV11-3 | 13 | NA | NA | CASSPDSATEAFF | TGTGCCAGCAGCCCTGATAGCGCCACTGAAGCTTTCTTT
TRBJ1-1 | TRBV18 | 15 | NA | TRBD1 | CASSDSRNRGTEAFF | TGTGCCAGCTCAGATTCTCGGAACAGGGGTACTGAAGCTTTCTTT
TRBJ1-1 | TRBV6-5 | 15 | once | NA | CASSYEGGLDTEAFF | TGTGCCAGCAGTTATGAGGGAGGCTTGGACACTGAAGCTTTCTTT
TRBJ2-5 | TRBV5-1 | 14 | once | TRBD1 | CASSLGTGLETQYF | TGCGCCAGCAGCTTGGGGACAGGCTTGGAGACCCAGTACTTC
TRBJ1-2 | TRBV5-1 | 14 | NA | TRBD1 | CASSEDRGDYGYTF | TGCGCCAGCAGCGAGGACAGGGGTGACTATGGCTACACCTTC